The next 2 T cell receptor beta chains were all read from a single sample in a study of blood T cell repertoires in COVID-19. The assay was immunoSEQ multiplex PCR, and TCRdb's table has in-frame clones only and misses some. Altogether under 200,000 clones are present, approximately 89% being singletons, with the ten largest covering roughly 2.5%. Specimen: peripheral blood. These receptors were obtained from a middle-aged man with active or convalescent COVID-19.

The rearrangement links TRBV30 to TRBJ1-5; a possible D gene is TRBD1 (5 bases). The V end was cut by 6 bases, the J end by 1 base, with 10 bases between. This CDR3 contains 13 residues. Looked up from germline, CDR1 is GTSNPN and CDR2 is SVGIG (reference sequence). Here the CDR3 reads CACQGGSNQPQHF. In nucleotides, the CDR3 is TGTGCCTGCCAGGGAGGAAGCAATCAGCCCCAGCATTTT.

The J gene is TRBJ1-5, the V gene TRBV28; the match to TRBD1 covers 9 bases. V trimming: 6 bases; J trimming: 4 bases; junction bases outside the gene matches: 7. The germline gives CDR1 MDHEN, CDR2 SYDVKM. The CDR3 spans 15 residues. The CDR3 protein is CASRPQGAGNQPQHF. For the CDR3, the DNA is TGTGCCAGCAGACCACAGGGGGCAGGTAATCAGCCCCAGCATTTT.